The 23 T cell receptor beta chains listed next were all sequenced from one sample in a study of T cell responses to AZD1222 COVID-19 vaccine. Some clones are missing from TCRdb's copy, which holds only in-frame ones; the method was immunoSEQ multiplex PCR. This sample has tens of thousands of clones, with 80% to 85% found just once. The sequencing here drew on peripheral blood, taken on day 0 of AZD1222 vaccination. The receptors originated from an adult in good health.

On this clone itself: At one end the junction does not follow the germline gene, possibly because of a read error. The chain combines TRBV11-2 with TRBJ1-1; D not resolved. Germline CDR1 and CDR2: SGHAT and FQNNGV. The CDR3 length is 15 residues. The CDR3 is CASSSSKIMNTEAFF. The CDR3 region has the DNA TGTGCCAGCAGCTCATCCAAAATAATGAATACTGAAGCTTTCTTT.

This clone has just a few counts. The CDR3 DNA reads as TGTGCCAGCAGTGAAGGCGAGGGCTGGAATTCACCCCTCCACTTT. This translates into CASSEGEGWNSPLHF. The chain employs TRBV6-1 and TRBJ1-6; D is unresolved. The CDR3 consists of 15 residues. CDR1 and CDR2 from the germline V gene are MNHNS and SASEGT. Trimming left V 1 base short and J 7 bases short, with 11 bases between.

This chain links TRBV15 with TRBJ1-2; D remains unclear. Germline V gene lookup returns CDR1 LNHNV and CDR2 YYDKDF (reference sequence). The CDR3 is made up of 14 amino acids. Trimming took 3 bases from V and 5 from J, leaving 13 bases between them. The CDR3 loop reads CATSSHLGSYGYTF. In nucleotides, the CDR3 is TGTGCCACCAGCAGCCATTTGGGAAGTTATGGCTACACCTTC.

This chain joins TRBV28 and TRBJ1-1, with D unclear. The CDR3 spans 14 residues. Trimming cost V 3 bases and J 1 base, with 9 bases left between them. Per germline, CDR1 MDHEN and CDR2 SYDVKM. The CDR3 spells CASSFPSSNTEAFF. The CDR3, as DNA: TGTGCCAGCAGTTTTCCTTCTTCGAACACTGAAGCTTTCTTT.

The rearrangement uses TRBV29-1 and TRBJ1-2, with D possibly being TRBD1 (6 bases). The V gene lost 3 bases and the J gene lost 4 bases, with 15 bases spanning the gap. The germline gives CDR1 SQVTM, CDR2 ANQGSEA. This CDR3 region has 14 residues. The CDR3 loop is CSVDSGGRIYGYTF. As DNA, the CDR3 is TGCAGCGTTGACTCGGGGGGGCGGATCTATGGCTACACCTTC.

CDR3 in amino acids: CASARTARDEQYF. As DNA, the CDR3 is TGTGCCAGTGCAAGGACAGCTCGCGACGAGCAGTACTTC. V usage is TRBV11-3 and J usage is TRBJ2-7; tentatively, D is TRBD1 (6 bases). Trimming removed 9 bases at V and 5 bases at J, with 17 bases between. The CDR3 extends over 13 amino acids. Germline loops: CDR1 SGHNT, CDR2 YENEEA.

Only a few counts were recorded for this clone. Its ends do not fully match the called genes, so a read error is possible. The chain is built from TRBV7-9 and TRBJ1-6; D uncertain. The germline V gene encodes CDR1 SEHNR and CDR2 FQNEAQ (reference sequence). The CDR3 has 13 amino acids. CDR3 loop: CASRQSANTPLHF. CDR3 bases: TGTGCCAGCAGGCAGTCAGCTAATACACCCCTCCACTTT.

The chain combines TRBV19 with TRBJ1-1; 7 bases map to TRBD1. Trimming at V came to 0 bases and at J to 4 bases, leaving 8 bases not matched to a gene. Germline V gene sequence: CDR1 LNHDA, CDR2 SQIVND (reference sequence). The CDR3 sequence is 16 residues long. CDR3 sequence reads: CASSIDSRGLGTEAFF. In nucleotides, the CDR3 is TGTGCCAGTAGTATAGATTCGAGGGGGCTGGGCACTGAAGCTTTCTTT. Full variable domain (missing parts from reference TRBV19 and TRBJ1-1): DGGITQSPKYLFRKEGQNVTLSCEQNLNHDAMYWYRQDPGQGLRLIYYSQIVNDFQKGDIAEGYSVSREKKESFPLTVTSAQKNPTAFYLCASSIDSRGLGTEAFFGQGTRLTVV.

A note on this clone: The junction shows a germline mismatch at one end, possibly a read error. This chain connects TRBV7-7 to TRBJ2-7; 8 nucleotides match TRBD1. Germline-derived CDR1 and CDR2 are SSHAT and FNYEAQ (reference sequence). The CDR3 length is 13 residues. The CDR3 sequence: CASSPGTGLEQYF. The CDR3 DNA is TGTGCTAGCAGCCCGGGGACAGGTTTGGAGCAGTACTTC. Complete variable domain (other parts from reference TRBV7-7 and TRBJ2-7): GAGVSQSPRYKVTKRGQDVTLRCDPISSHATLYWYQQALGQGPEFLTYFNYEAQPDKSGLPSDRFSAERPEGSISTLTIQRTEQRDSAMYRCASSPGTGLEQYFGPGTRLTVT.

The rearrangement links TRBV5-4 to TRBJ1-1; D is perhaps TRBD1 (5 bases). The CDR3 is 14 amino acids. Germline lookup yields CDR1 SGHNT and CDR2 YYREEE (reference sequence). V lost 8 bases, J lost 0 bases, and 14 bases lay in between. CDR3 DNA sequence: TGTGCCAGTGGGACGGATAATATGAACACTGAAGCTTTCTTT. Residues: CASGTDNMNTEAFF.

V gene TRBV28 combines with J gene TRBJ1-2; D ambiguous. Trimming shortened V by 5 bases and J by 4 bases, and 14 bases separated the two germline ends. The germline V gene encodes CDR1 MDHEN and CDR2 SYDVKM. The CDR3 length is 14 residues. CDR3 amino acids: CASSPSRLAYGYTF. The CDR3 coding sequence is TGTGCCAGCAGTCCCTCCAGGCTTGCCTATGGCTACACCTTC.

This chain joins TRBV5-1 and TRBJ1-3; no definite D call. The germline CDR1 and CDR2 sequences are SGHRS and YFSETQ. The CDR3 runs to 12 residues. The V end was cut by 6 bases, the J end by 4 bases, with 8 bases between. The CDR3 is CASIGVGNTIYF. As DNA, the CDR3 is TGCGCCAGCATTGGGGTCGGAAACACCATATATTTT.

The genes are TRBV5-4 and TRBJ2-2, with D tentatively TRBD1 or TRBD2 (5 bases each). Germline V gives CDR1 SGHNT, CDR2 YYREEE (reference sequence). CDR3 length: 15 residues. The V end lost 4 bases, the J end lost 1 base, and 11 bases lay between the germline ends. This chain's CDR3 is CASSRDGKNTGELFF. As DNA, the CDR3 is TGTGCCAGCAGCCGGGACGGGAAGAACACCGGGGAGCTGTTTTTT.

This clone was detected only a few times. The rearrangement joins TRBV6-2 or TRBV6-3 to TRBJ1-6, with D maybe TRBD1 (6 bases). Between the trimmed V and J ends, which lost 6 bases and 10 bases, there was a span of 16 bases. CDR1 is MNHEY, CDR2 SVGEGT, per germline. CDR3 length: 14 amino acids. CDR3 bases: TGTGCCAGCAGCCCCGGGGGGCCGAGATCACCCCTCCACTTT. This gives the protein CASSPGGPRSPLHF.

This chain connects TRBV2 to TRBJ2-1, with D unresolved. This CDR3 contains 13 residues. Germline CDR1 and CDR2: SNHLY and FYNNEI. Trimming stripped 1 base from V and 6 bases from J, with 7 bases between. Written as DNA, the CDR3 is TGTGCCAGCAGTGAAGGGGTGCGCAATGAGCAGTTCTTC. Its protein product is CASSEGVRNEQFF.

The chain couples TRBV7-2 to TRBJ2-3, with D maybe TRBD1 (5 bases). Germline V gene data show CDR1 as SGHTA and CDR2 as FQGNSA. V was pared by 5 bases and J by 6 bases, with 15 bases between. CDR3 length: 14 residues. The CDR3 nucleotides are TGTGCCAGCAGCCTCAGCACAGGTTGGGATACGCAGTATTTT. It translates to CASSLSTGWDTQYF.

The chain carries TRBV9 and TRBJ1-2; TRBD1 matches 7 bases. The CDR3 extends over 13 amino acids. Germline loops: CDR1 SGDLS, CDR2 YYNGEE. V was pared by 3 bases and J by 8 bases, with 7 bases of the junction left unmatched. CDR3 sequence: CASSASGTEGYTF. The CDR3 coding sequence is TGTGCCAGCAGCGCATCCGGGACAGAGGGCTACACCTTC.

CDR3 nucleotides: TGTGCCAGCAGTAAAGTCGGAGGACAGGGCATCTACGAGCAGTACTTC. Protein: CASSKVGGQGIYEQYF. The chain uses TRBV6-1 and TRBJ2-7; 8 nucleotides agree with TRBD1. CDR1 MNHNS and CDR2 SASEGT come from the germline V gene. The CDR3 sequence is 16 residues long. V lost 5 bases, J lost 3 bases, and 12 bases stayed unmatched.

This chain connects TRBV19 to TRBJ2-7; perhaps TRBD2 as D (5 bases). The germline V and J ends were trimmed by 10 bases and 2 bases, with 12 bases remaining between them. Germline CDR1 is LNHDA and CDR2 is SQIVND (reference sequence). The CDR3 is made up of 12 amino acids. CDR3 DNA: TGTGCCACCGCGACCGGGACCTACGAGCAGTACTTC. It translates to CATATGTYEQYF. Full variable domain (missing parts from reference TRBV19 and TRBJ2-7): DGGITQSPKYLFRKEGQNVTLSCEQNLNHDAMYWYRQDPGQGLRLIYYSQIVNDFQKGDIAEGYSVSREKKESFPLTVTSAQKNPTAFYLCATATGTYEQYFGPGTRLTVT.

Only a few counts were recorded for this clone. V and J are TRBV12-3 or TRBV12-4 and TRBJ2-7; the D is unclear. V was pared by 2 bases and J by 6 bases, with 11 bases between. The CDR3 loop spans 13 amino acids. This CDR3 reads CASSLSEYSEQYF. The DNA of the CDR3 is TGTGCCAGCAGTTTATCAGAGTACAGCGAGCAGTACTTC.

The CDR3 nucleotides are TGTGCCAGCAGTACCCTGCCACAGTCCAACTATGGCTACACCTTC. This codes for CASSTLPQSNYGYTF. V is TRBV28 and J is TRBJ1-2; unclear D gene. The germline gives CDR1 MDHEN, CDR2 SYDVKM. V shed 5 bases and J shed 2 bases, with 15 bases lying between them. The CDR3 is made up of 15 amino acids.

CDR3 in amino acids: CASRETGFSGNTIYF. DNA for the CDR3: TGTGCCAGCAGGGAAACAGGGTTCTCTGGAAACACCATATATTTT. This chain joins TRBV5-6 and TRBJ1-3; weak D call: TRBD1 (6 bases). This CDR3 contains 15 residues. Trimming shortened V by 5 bases and J by 0 bases, and 12 bases separated the two germline ends. Germline-derived CDR1 and CDR2 are SGHDT and YYEEEE.

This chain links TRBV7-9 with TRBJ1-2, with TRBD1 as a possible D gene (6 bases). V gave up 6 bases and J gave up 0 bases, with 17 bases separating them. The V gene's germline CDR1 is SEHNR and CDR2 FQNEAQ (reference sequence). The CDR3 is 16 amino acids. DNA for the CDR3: TGTGCCAGCAGTTATTTGGACAGAATCTCTAACTATGGCTACACCTTC. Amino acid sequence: CASSYLDRISNYGYTF.